What follows are 23 T cell receptor beta chains derived from one specimen sequenced in a study of control samples from healthy donors and cancer patients. The repertoire was sequenced with immunoSEQ multiplex PCR; TCRdb's copy has only in-frame clones and lacks some. The repertoire consists of approximately 66,000 clones, with 90% occurring once and the leading ten covering approximately 6%. What was sequenced was PBMCs. All receptors come from a man in his sixties with colorectal cancer.

J is TRBJ2-1 and V is TRBV24-1; no clear D gene. The CDR3 length is 11 residues. The germline V and J ends were trimmed by 0 bases and 10 bases, with 3 bases remaining between them. Germline CDR1 and CDR2: KGHDR and SFDVKD. The CDR3 is CATSDLNEQFF. In DNA form, the CDR3 reads TGTGCCACCAGTGATTTGAACGAGCAGTTCTTC.

The V and J genes are TRBV7-6 and TRBJ1-2, with 10 bases identical to TRBD1. V shed 1 base and J 7 bases; nucleotides not matched to a gene: 6. CDR1 and CDR2 (germline): SGHVS, FNYEAQ. This CDR3 has 15 residues. CDR3 sequence: CASSLGDRGSTGYTF. The CDR3 coding sequence is TGTGCCAGCAGCTTAGGGGACAGGGGATCTACTGGCTACACCTTC. Supplemented by reference TRBV7-6 and TRBJ1-2, the full variable domain reads GAGVSQSPRYKVTKRGQDVALRCDPISGHVSLYWYRQALGQGPEFLTYFNYEAQQDKSGLPNDRFSAERPEGSISTLTIQRTEQRDSAMYRCASSLGDRGSTGYTFGSGTRLTVV.

The chain is built from TRBV5-4 and TRBJ1-3; 7 positions agree with TRBD1. The CDR3 totals 16 residues. Germline V gives CDR1 SGHNT, CDR2 YYREEE (reference sequence). The J segment lost 0 bases and the V segment lost 0 bases, leaving 3 bases of the junction unmatched. The CDR3 DNA is TGTGCCAGCAGCTTGGCCGGGACAGTCTCTGGAAACACCATATATTTT. Its translation is CASSLAGTVSGNTIYF.

The V and J genes are TRBV19 and TRBJ1-1; D remains ambiguous. The germline CDR1 and CDR2 sequences are LNHDA and SQIVND (reference sequence). This CDR3 has 14 amino acids. V was trimmed by 6 bases and J by 0 bases, leaving 11 bases between them. In DNA, the CDR3 is TGTGCCAGTAGGCAGGCCTACATGAACACTGAAGCTTTCTTT. This codes for CASRQAYMNTEAFF.

The rearrangement joins TRBV9 to TRBJ2-7; TRBD2 matches 7 bases. V dropped 0 bases and J dropped 1; count of bases not matched to a gene: 1. The CDR3 extends over 14 amino acids. Germline V CDR1 and CDR2: SGDLS, YYNGEE. CDR3 bases: TGTGCCAGCAGCGTAGACGGGGGGTCCTACGAGCAGTACTTC. Its translation: CASSVDGGSYEQYF.

CDR3 protein: CASSPGTKPDTQYF. For the CDR3, the DNA is TGTGCCAGCAGCCCCGGGACCAAGCCAGATACGCAGTATTTT. The rearrangement uses TRBV7-3 and TRBJ2-3, with D possibly called TRBD1 or TRBD2 (5 bases each). V was cut by 5 bases and J by 4 bases, with 13 bases left in between. The CDR3 contains 14 residues. The V gene's germline CDR1 is SGHTA and CDR2 FQGTGA.

This clone was observed once. CDR3 in amino acids: CARIRMMNTEAFF. The DNA of the CDR3 is TGTGCTAGGATCCGCATGATGAACACTGAAGCTTTCTTT. The chain combines TRBV12-5 with TRBJ1-1; D is uncertain. V lost 9 bases, J lost 0 bases, and 11 bases lay in between. The CDR3 is 13 amino acids. The germline gives CDR1 LGHNT, CDR2 FRNRAP.

J is TRBJ1-5 and V is TRBV20-1, with D tentatively TRBD1 (6 bases). This CDR3 contains 15 residues. Germline-derived CDR1 and CDR2 are DFQATT and SNEGSKA (reference sequence). V was shortened by 3 bases and J by 6 bases, with 18 bases between the two germline ends. Here the CDR3 DNA reads TGCAGTGCTAGTCCGAGGGGGGGTTTAAGTCAGCCCCAGCATTTT. This gives the protein CSASPRGGLSQPQHF.

This rearrangement joins TRBV11-2 to TRBJ1-1; possibly TRBD1 for D (5 bases). Looked up from germline, CDR1 is SGHAT and CDR2 is FQNNGV. Trimming removed 5 bases at V and 5 bases at J, with 18 bases between. CDR3 length equals 15 residues. CDR3 protein: CASSLTRGQGTEAFF. The DNA for the CDR3 is TGTGCCAGCAGCCTCACTAGAGGCCAGGGAACTGAAGCTTTCTTT.

The V and J genes are TRBV7-2 and TRBJ2-1; D may be TRBD1 (6 bases). The V and J ends lost 5 bases and 5 bases respectively, with 10 bases between them. The CDR3 covers 13 residues. The germline V gene has CDR1 SGHTA and CDR2 FQGNSA. CDR3 in DNA: TGTGCCAGCAGCCTGTGGGACAACAATGAGCAGTTCTTC. It translates to CASSLWDNNEQFF.

This rearrangement joins TRBV27 to TRBJ2-7; 8 bases fit TRBD1. Germline lookup yields CDR1 MNHEY and CDR2 SMNVEV (reference sequence). The CDR3 runs to 16 residues. Trimming at V came to 6 bases and at J to 4 bases, leaving 14 bases not matched to a gene. The CDR3 loop is CASRRDRGPTPYEQYF. The CDR3 DNA reads TGTGCCAGCAGGCGAGACAGGGGACCAACACCGTACGAGCAGTACTTC.

This clone was picked up one time. This CDR3 is CASSQEPTVNQPQHF. The CDR3 nucleotides read TGCGCCAGCAGCCAAGAGCCCACGGTCAATCAGCCCCAGCATTTT. V usage is TRBV4-1 and J usage is TRBJ1-5; D is undetermined. V was cut by 0 bases and J by 3 bases, with 9 bases left in between. This CDR3 comprises 15 residues. Germline V gene data show CDR1 as MGHRA and CDR2 as YSYEKL.

The chain carries TRBV7-2 and TRBJ2-1; the match to TRBD2 covers 10 bases. The CDR3 consists of 15 residues. V shed 5 bases and J 4 bases; nucleotides not matched to a gene: 5. Germline V lookup: CDR1 SGHTA, CDR2 FQGNSA. The CDR3 protein is CASSLPSGGYNEQFF. CDR3 DNA sequence: TGTGCCAGCAGCCTCCCTAGCGGGGGTTACAATGAGCAGTTCTTC.

This chain links TRBV19 with TRBJ1-1; the D gene is possibly TRBD1 (5 bases). Germline V gene lookup returns CDR1 LNHDA and CDR2 SQIVND (reference sequence). The CDR3 consists of 16 residues. Trimming took 5 bases from V and 3 from J, leaving 19 bases between them. The CDR3: CASSPRAGGRDTEAFF. CDR3 nucleotides: TGTGCCAGTAGTCCCCGGGCCGGGGGACGGGACACTGAAGCTTTCTTT.

V is TRBV7-9 and J is TRBJ1-1; no clear D gene. Trimming shortened V by 1 base and J by 6 bases, and 9 bases separated the two germline ends. CDR1 is SEHNR and CDR2 is FQNEAQ in the germline V gene (reference sequence). The CDR3 runs 13 residues. Here the CDR3 DNA reads TGTGCCAGCAGCTTAGACCCCACCGCTGAAGCTTTCTTT. Its protein is CASSLDPTAEAFF. Full variable domain (missing parts from reference TRBV7-9 and TRBJ1-1): DTGVSQNPRHKITKRGQNVTFRCDPISEHNRLYWYRQTLGQGPEFLTYFQNEAQLEKSRLLSDRFSAERPKGSFSTLEIQRTEQGDSAMYLCASSLDPTAEAFFGQGTRLTVV.

To note about this clone: The junction differs from germline at one of its ends, possibly a read error. The chain combines TRBV5-1 with TRBJ2-3; D uncertain. The germline gives CDR1 SGHRS, CDR2 YFSETQ. The length of the CDR3 is 16 residues. CDR3 in amino acids: CTSSLWTGGSTDTQYF. In DNA form, the CDR3 reads TGCACCAGCAGCCTTTGGACGGGTGGGAGCACAGATACGCAGTATTTT.

This chain uses TRBV2 with TRBJ1-4; no clear D. The CDR3 contains 15 residues. The germline CDR1 and CDR2 sequences are SNHLY and FYNNEI. Trimming removed 2 bases from V and 0 bases from J, with 7 bases in between. CDR3 in amino acids: CASSEMGSTNEKLFF. The CDR3 nucleotides are TGTGCCAGCAGTGAAATGGGGTCAACTAATGAAAAACTGTTTTTT.

DNA of the CDR3: TGTGCCAGTAAGCGGGAACAGGGGGATAGGGATACGCAGTATTTT. It is translated as CASKREQGDRDTQYF. V and J are TRBV19 and TRBJ2-3, with D maybe TRBD1 (8 bases). The V and J ends lost 7 bases and 6 bases respectively, with 20 bases between them. Germline V lookup: CDR1 LNHDA, CDR2 SQIVND (reference sequence). This CDR3 region has 15 residues.

The chain employs TRBV4-1 and TRBJ2-5, with unresolved D. This CDR3 region has 13 residues. CDR1 MGHRA and CDR2 YSYEKL come from the germline V gene. V lost 2 bases, J lost 5 bases, and 9 bases lay in between. The CDR3 nucleotides read TGCGCCAGCAGCCAAACTATCAGGGAGACCCAGTACTTC. Encoded protein: CASSQTIRETQYF.

V and J are TRBV28 and TRBJ2-5, with D possibly being TRBD2 (6 bases). V lost 2 bases, J lost 3 bases, and 25 bases lay in between. Germline CDR1 and CDR2: MDHEN and SYDVKM. This CDR3 is built from 19 residues. CDR3 protein: CASSLSLWLGGPPKETQYF. CDR3 nucleotides: TGTGCCAGCAGTTTAAGTTTATGGTTGGGGGGACCGCCGAAAGAGACCCAGTACTTC.

The chain recombines TRBV5-1 with TRBJ1-2; TRBD1 is a possible D gene (5 bases). V lost 6 bases and J lost 4, with 22 bases in between. Germline values: CDR1 SGHRS, CDR2 YFSETQ. The CDR3 is 16 amino acids. Here the CDR3 reads CASTLGEGQSVYGYTF. The CDR3 coding sequence is TGCGCCAGCACCCTTGGGGAGGGGCAAAGCGTCTATGGCTACACCTTC.

This clone was detected only once. The chain has TRBV12-3 or TRBV12-4 and TRBJ1-2, with D tentatively TRBD1 (5 bases). The CDR3 has 12 amino acids. Deletions cut 4 bases from V and 7 bases from J, with 10 bases between. CDR3 sequence (DNA): TGTGCCAGCAGTTACAACAGGCGTGGCTACACCTTC. It translates to CASSYNRRGYTF.

V usage is TRBV12-5 and J usage is TRBJ2-7, with D perhaps TRBD2 (6 bases). Trimming removed 7 bases from V and 3 bases from J, with 13 bases in between. Germline CDR1 LGHNT, CDR2 FRNRAP. The CDR3 is 13 amino acids. The CDR3 protein is CASAGGQGYEQYF. The CDR3 nucleotides read TGTGCTAGTGCAGGAGGGCAAGGCTACGAGCAGTACTTC.